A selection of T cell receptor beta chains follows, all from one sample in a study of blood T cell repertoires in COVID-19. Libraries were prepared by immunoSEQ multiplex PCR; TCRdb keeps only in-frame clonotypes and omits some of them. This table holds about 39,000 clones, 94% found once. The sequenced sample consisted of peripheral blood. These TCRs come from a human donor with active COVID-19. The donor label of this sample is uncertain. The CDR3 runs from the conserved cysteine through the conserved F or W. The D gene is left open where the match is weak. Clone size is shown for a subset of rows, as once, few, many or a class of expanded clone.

CDR3nt: TGTGCCATCAGCCAGAGACAGGGTGGGGACTATGGCTACACCTTC
CDR3aa: CAISQRQGGDYGYTF
v_gene: TRBV10-3
j_gene: TRBJ1-2
abundance: -
d_gene: TRBD1

CDR3nt: TGTGCCAGCAGTGCGATAGGGGGCGCGTACTATGGCTACACCTTC
CDR3aa: CASSAIGGAYYGYTF
v_gene: TRBV28
j_gene: TRBJ1-2
abundance: -
d_gene: TRBD1

CDR3nt: TGTGCCAGCAGCTTAGGGACTTTTGCAACTAATGAAAAACTGTTTTTT
CDR3aa: CASSLGTFATNEKLFF
v_gene: TRBV7-2
j_gene: TRBJ1-4
abundance: -
d_gene: -

CDR3nt: TGTGCCACCAGTCAGGGGGAGACCCAGTACTTC
CDR3aa: CATSQGETQYF
v_gene: TRBV24-1
j_gene: TRBJ2-5
abundance: -
d_gene: -

CDR3nt: TGTGCCAGCAGCTTAGGTGGGGCAGACGGCCGGTACGAATCAAACTACGAGCAGTACTTC
CDR3aa: CASSLGGADGRYESNYEQYF
v_gene: TRBV7-6
j_gene: TRBJ2-7
abundance: once
d_gene: -

CDR3nt: TGCGCCAGCAGCCAAGACGGGGCGGGGAACACACCGCAAGAGACCCAGTACTTC
CDR3aa: CASSQDGAGNTPQETQYF
v_gene: TRBV4-1
j_gene: TRBJ2-5
abundance: -
d_gene: -

CDR3nt: TGTGCCAGCAGCCCCTCAACCACGGCGGGGAATCAGCCCCAGCATTTT
CDR3aa: CASSPSTTAGNQPQHF
v_gene: TRBV3-1/TRBV3-2
j_gene: TRBJ1-5
abundance: -
d_gene: -

CDR3nt: TGTGCCAGCAGAACGACAGAGAACTATGGCTACACCTTC
CDR3aa: CASRTTENYGYTF
v_gene: TRBV28
j_gene: TRBJ1-2
abundance: -
d_gene: -

CDR3nt: TGCGCCAGCAGCCCCGTTCTACAGGGGGCCAAAAACATTCAGTACTTC
CDR3aa: CASSPVLQGAKNIQYF
v_gene: TRBV4-1
j_gene: TRBJ2-4
abundance: -
d_gene: TRBD1

CDR3nt: TGTGCCAGCAGTGGCGCCGCGGGGTGGTTAGGAATCTTC
CDR3aa: CASSGAAGWLGIF
v_gene: TRBV6-6
j_gene: TRBJ2-1
abundance: -
d_gene: -

CDR3nt: TGTGCCAGCAGATTAGCGACATACCCCCCCCTAGCCAAAAACATTCAGTACTTC
CDR3aa: CASRLATYPPLAKNIQYF
v_gene: TRBV28
j_gene: TRBJ2-4
abundance: once
d_gene: -

CDR3nt: TGCGCCAGCAGCTTGGCCGGGACAGTGGATGAAAAACTGTTTTTT
CDR3aa: CASSLAGTVDEKLFF
v_gene: TRBV5-1
j_gene: TRBJ1-4
abundance: -
d_gene: TRBD1

CDR3nt: TGTGCCAGCAGCCAAGAAGCGTTGGGGGGAAGGAATGGCTACACCTTC
CDR3aa: CASSQEALGGRNGYTF
v_gene: TRBV3-1/TRBV3-2
j_gene: TRBJ1-2
abundance: -
d_gene: -

CDR3nt: TGTGCCAGCAGCCCAGGGCCCGACAAATATTTGAATAGCAATCAGCCCCAGCATTTT
CDR3aa: CASSPGPDKYLNSNQPQHF
v_gene: TRBV5-5
j_gene: TRBJ1-5
abundance: -
d_gene: -

CDR3nt: TGCGCCAGCAGCTTGTTTGGACAGGGGCGTGGGGAGACCCAGTACTTC
CDR3aa: CASSLFGQGRGETQYF
v_gene: TRBV5-1
j_gene: TRBJ2-5
abundance: -
d_gene: TRBD1

CDR3nt: TGCGCCAGCAGCTTCCGACTAGTCGGGGCCTACGAGCAGTACTTC
CDR3aa: CASSFRLVGAYEQYF
v_gene: TRBV4-1
j_gene: TRBJ2-7
abundance: -
d_gene: -

CDR3nt: TGTGCCACCGCGTGGGGGGGAAATCAGCCCCAGCATTTT
CDR3aa: CATAWGGNQPQHF
v_gene: TRBV19
j_gene: TRBJ1-5
abundance: -
d_gene: -

CDR3nt: TGCGCCAGCAGCTTGGATGGGACAGGATTCGGCGGGGAGCTGTTTTTT
CDR3aa: CASSLDGTGFGGELFF
v_gene: TRBV5-1
j_gene: TRBJ2-2
abundance: -
d_gene: TRBD1

CDR3nt: TGTGCCAGTAGCGACGGAGGGCTCCGAGTTGAGCAGTTCTTC
CDR3aa: CASSDGGLRVEQFF
v_gene: TRBV19
j_gene: TRBJ2-1
abundance: -
d_gene: -

CDR3nt: TGCGCCAGCAGCTTACAGGGGAACACCGGGGAGCTGTTTTTT
CDR3aa: CASSLQGNTGELFF
v_gene: TRBV5-1
j_gene: TRBJ2-2
abundance: -
d_gene: -

CDR3nt: TGTGCCAGCAGCTTAGGGGGACAGGGGCCTCAAGAGACCCAGTACTTC
CDR3aa: CASSLGGQGPQETQYF
v_gene: TRBV11-2
j_gene: TRBJ2-5
abundance: -
d_gene: TRBD1

CDR3nt: TGTGCCAGCTCATGGACACAGGGGATGGTCGAGCAGTACTTC
CDR3aa: CASSWTQGMVEQYF
v_gene: TRBV18
j_gene: TRBJ2-7
abundance: -
d_gene: TRBD1

CDR3nt: TGTGCCAGCAGCGTTAACAGGGGGTGGAATGAAAAACTGTTTTTT
CDR3aa: CASSVNRGWNEKLFF
v_gene: TRBV2
j_gene: TRBJ1-4
abundance: -
d_gene: TRBD1

CDR3nt: TGTGCCATCAGTGGACAGAGCAATCAGCCCCAGCATTTT
CDR3aa: CAISGQSNQPQHF
v_gene: TRBV10-3
j_gene: TRBJ1-5
abundance: -
d_gene: -

CDR3nt: TGCGCCAGCAGCTTGATCCGGGACAGGGTGAACACTGAAGCTTTCTTT
CDR3aa: CASSLIRDRVNTEAFF
v_gene: TRBV5-1
j_gene: TRBJ1-1
abundance: once
d_gene: TRBD1

CDR3nt: TGTGCTAGTGCTATACGACAGGGTAGTCATCAGCCCCAGCATTTT
CDR3aa: CASAIRQGSHQPQHF
v_gene: TRBV12-5
j_gene: TRBJ1-5
abundance: -
d_gene: TRBD1

CDR3nt: TGTGCCAGCAGCCAGGACAGGGGAACTGAAGCTTTCTTT
CDR3aa: CASSQDRGTEAFF
v_gene: TRBV11-2
j_gene: TRBJ1-1
abundance: few
d_gene: TRBD1

CDR3nt: TGCGCCAGCAGTGGCCGTGGGGAGCCCTCCTACAATGAGCAGTTCTTC
CDR3aa: CASSGRGEPSYNEQFF
v_gene: TRBV10-2
j_gene: TRBJ2-1
abundance: -
d_gene: -

CDR3nt: TGTGCCAGTAGTCTGACTAGCGGGGGGCAGAACACCGGAGAGCTGTTTTTT
CDR3aa: CASSLTSGGQNTGELFF
v_gene: TRBV19
j_gene: TRBJ2-2
abundance: -
d_gene: TRBD2

CDR3nt: TGTGCCAGTAACGGGGCGGGGGGGCCCTCCTACAATGAGCAGTTCTTC
CDR3aa: CASNGAGGPSYNEQFF
v_gene: TRBV19
j_gene: TRBJ2-1
abundance: -
d_gene: TRBD2

CDR3nt: TGTGCCAGCTCACCAAAGGGACAGGGGCCTATCTACGAGCAGTACTTC
CDR3aa: CASSPKGQGPIYEQYF
v_gene: TRBV18
j_gene: TRBJ2-7
abundance: -
d_gene: TRBD1

CDR3nt: TGTGCCAGTAAAGCTAGCGGGAGGGATGAGCAGTTCTTC
CDR3aa: CASKASGRDEQFF
v_gene: TRBV19
j_gene: TRBJ2-1
abundance: -
d_gene: TRBD2

CDR3nt: TGTGCCAGCGGACCGGGACATTGGTACGAGCAGTACTTC
CDR3aa: CASGPGHWYEQYF
v_gene: TRBV6-5
j_gene: TRBJ2-7
abundance: -
d_gene: -

CDR3nt: TGTGCCAGCAGTTCCACAGGGGGACAGGGCACTCATCAGCCCCAGCATTTT
CDR3aa: CASSSTGGQGTHQPQHF
v_gene: TRBV28
j_gene: TRBJ1-5
abundance: -
d_gene: TRBD1

CDR3nt: TGTGCCAGCAGCTTGCTAGGGGCGTCACACGGGGAGCTGTTTTTT
CDR3aa: CASSLLGASHGELFF
v_gene: TRBV5-5
j_gene: TRBJ2-2
abundance: -
d_gene: -

CDR3nt: TGTGCCAGCAGCCCCCAAGCCGGGACAGGGTCGTACGAGCAGTACTTC
CDR3aa: CASSPQAGTGSYEQYF
v_gene: TRBV9
j_gene: TRBJ2-7
abundance: -
d_gene: TRBD1

CDR3nt: TGTGCCAGCAGCGCCCGCGGGGGCATACCGAACCAAGAGACCCAGTACTTC
CDR3aa: CASSARGGIPNQETQYF
v_gene: TRBV9
j_gene: TRBJ2-5
abundance: -
d_gene: -

CDR3nt: TGTGCCAGCAGTCAAACACCTTTCTATGGCTACACCTTC
CDR3aa: CASSQTPFYGYTF
v_gene: TRBV28
j_gene: TRBJ1-2
abundance: -
d_gene: -

CDR3nt: TGTGCCAGCAGCCAGAAGGGCGGGAGGGCCACCTTCGGTGAGCAGTTCTTC
CDR3aa: CASSQKGGRATFGEQFF
v_gene: TRBV3-1/TRBV3-2
j_gene: TRBJ2-1
abundance: -
d_gene: TRBD2

CDR3nt: TGCGCCAGCAGTCCACCGGGACAGGGCCAAGAGACCCAGTACTTC
CDR3aa: CASSPPGQGQETQYF
v_gene: TRBV5-1
j_gene: TRBJ2-5
abundance: -
d_gene: TRBD1

CDR3nt: TGTGCCAGCAGCCAAGAGTACGCTAGCGTTTTGGGCCGAGAGACCCAGTACTTC
CDR3aa: CASSQEYASVLGRETQYF
v_gene: TRBV3-1/TRBV3-2
j_gene: TRBJ2-5
abundance: -
d_gene: -